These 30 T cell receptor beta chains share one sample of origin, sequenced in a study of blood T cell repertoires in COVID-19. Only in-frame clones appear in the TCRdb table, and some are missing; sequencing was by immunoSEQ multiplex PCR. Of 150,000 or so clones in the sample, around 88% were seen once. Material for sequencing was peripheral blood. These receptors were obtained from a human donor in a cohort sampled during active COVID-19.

Written as DNA, the CDR3 is TGCGCCAGCAGTGAGGGGTGGGGACAGGGCGTTGAGATGAACACTGAAGCTTTCTTT. It encodes CASSEGWGQGVEMNTEAFF. The rearrangement joins TRBV10-1 to TRBJ1-1, with 9 bases matching TRBD1. The junction had 13 bases not matched to a gene; V was cut back by 2 bases and J by 0 bases. Germline-derived CDR1 and CDR2 are WNHNN and SYGVQD (reference sequence). The CDR3 covers 19 residues.

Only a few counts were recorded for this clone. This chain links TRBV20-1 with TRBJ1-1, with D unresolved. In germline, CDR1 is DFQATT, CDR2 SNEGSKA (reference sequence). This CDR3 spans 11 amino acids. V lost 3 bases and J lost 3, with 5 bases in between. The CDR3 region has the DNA TGCAGTGCTAGGTGGCACACTGAAGCTTTCTTT. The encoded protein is CSARWHTEAFF.

The CDR3 here is CASSFGSSGQLFF. CDR3 coding DNA: TGTGCCAGCAGTTTTGGCTCCTCAGGTCAGCTGTTTTTT. V and J are TRBV12-3 or TRBV12-4 and TRBJ1-4; no firm D call. Trimming shortened V by 3 bases and J by 14 bases, and 16 bases separated the two germline ends. This CDR3 has 13 amino acids.

The CDR3 loop is CASSLGRGPTEAFF. In DNA, the CDR3 is TGTGCCAGCAGTTTAGGCAGGGGGCCCACTGAAGCTTTCTTT. The gene calls are TRBV27 and TRBJ1-1; 8 nucleotides match TRBD1. Looked up from germline, CDR1 is MNHEY and CDR2 is SMNVEV (reference sequence). The CDR3 is 14 amino acids. V trimming: 2 bases; J trimming: 4 bases; junction bases outside the gene matches: 3.

CDR3 nucleotide sequence: TGCGCCAGCAGTTCCGGGACAGGGAAATTATATTTT. As protein: CASSSGTGKLYF. The chain joins TRBV10-1 to TRBJ1-3, with TRBD1 matching 9 bases. This CDR3 is 12 amino acids long. V trimming: 5 bases; J trimming: 14 bases; junction bases outside the gene matches: 7. Germline assignment: CDR1 WNHNN and CDR2 SYGVQD (reference sequence).

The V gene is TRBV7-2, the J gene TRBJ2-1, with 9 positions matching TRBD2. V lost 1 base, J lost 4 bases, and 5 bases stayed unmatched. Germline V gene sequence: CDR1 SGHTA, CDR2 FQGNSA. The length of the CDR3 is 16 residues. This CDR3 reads CASSLEPRGGYNEQFF. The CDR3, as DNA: TGTGCCAGCAGCTTAGAGCCGCGGGGGGGATACAATGAGCAGTTCTTC.

CDR3 region: CASSLEGARSTEAFF. For the CDR3, the DNA is TGCGCCAGCAGCTTGGAAGGGGCGAGGAGCACTGAAGCTTTCTTT. The gene calls are TRBV5-1 and TRBJ1-1; tentative D call: TRBD1 (5 bases). This CDR3 has 15 amino acids. Trimming took off 0 bases at V and 4 bases at J, with 13 bases between the two ends. The germline gives CDR1 SGHRS, CDR2 YFSETQ.

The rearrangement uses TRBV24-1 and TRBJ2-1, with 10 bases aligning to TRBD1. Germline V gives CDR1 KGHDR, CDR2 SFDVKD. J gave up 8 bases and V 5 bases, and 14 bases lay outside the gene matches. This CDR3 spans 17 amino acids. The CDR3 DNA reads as TGTGCCACCAGTGCCTCCCGGGGGGACAGGGGCGCAGATGAGCAGTTCTTC. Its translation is CATSASRGDRGADEQFF.

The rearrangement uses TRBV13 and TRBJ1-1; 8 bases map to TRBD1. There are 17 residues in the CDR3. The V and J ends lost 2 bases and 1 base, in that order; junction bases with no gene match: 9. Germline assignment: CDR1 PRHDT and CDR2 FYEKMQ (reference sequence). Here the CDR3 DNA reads TGTGCCAGCAGCTTAATTTTGACAGGGGTAACGAACACTGAAGCTTTCTTT. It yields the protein CASSLILTGVTNTEAFF.

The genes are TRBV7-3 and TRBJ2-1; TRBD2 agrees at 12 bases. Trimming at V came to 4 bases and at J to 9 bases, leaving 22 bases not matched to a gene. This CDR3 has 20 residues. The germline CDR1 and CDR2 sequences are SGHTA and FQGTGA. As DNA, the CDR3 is TGTGCCAGCAGCTCAACCGTTCTAGCGGGAGGGACCCAGGACCTAGGTGAGCAGTTCTTC. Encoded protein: CASSSTVLAGGTQDLGEQFF.

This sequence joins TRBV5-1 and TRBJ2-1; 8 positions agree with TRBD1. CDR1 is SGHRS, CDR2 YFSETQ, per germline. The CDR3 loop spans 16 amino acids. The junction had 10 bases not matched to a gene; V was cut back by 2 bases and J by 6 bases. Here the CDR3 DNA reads TGCGCCAGCAGCTTATCATTGGGACAGGTTGGCAATGAGCAGTTCTTC. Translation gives CASSLSLGQVGNEQFF. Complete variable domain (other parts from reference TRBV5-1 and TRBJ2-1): KAGVTQTPRYLIKTRGQQVTLSCSPISGHRSVSWYQQTPGQGLQFLFEYFSETQRNKGNFPGRFSGRQFSNSRSEMNVSTLELGDSALYLCASSLSLGQVGNEQFFGPGTRLTVL.

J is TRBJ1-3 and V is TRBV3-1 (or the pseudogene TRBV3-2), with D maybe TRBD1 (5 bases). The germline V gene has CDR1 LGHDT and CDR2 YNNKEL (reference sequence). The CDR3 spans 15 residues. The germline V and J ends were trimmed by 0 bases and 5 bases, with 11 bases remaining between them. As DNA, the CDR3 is TGTGCCAGCAGCCAAGATGTCAGGGCTCGAAACACCATATATTTT. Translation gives CASSQDVRARNTIYF.

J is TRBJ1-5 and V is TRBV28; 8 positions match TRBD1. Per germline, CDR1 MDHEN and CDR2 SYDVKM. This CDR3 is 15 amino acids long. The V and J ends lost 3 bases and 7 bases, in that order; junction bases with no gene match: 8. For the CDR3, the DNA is TGTGCCAGCAGTTTTCCGACAGGGGAAAGGCAGCCCCAGCATTTT. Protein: CASSFPTGERQPQHF.

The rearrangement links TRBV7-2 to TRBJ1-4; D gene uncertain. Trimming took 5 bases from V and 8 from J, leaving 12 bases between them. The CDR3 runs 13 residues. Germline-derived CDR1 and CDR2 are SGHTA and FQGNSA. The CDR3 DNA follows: TGTGCCAGCAGCCGGGTCCGTCACGAAAAACTGTTTTTT. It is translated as CASSRVRHEKLFF.

The CDR3 coding sequence is TGTGCCAGCAGCTCCAGACCGACGGGAGAGACCCAGTACTTC. This encodes CASSSRPTGETQYF. The V gene is TRBV11-2, the J gene TRBJ2-5, with D uncertain. Germline CDR1 reads SGHAT; CDR2 reads FQNNGV. The CDR3 extends over 14 amino acids. V lost 4 bases and J 4 bases, leaving 13 bases between the germline ends.

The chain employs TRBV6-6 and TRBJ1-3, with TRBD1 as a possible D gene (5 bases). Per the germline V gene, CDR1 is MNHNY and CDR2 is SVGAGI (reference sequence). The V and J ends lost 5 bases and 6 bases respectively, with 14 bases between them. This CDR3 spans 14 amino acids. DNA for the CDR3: TGTGCCAGCAGTCAACGGGGAGGGACAAACACCATATATTTT. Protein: CASSQRGGTNTIYF.

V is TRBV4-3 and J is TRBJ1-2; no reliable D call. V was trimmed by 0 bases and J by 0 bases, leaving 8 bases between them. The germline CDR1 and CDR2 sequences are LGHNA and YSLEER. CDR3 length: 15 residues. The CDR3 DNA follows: TGCGCCAGCAGCCAAGAGGGAGGAGCTAACTATGGCTACACCTTC. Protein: CASSQEGGANYGYTF.

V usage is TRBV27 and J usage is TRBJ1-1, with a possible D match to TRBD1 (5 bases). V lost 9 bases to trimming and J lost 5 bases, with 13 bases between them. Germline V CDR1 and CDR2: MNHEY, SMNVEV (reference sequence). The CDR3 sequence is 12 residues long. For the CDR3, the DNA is TGTGCCAGACGAACCCAGGGAACTGAAGCTTTCTTT. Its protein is CARRTQGTEAFF.

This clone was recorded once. CDR3 DNA sequence: TGTGCCAGCGGGGAGAGGTTCCATGGCTACACCTTC. Translation: CASGERFHGYTF. This chain uses TRBV9 with TRBJ1-2; D remains ambiguous. CDR1 is SGDLS and CDR2 is YYNGEE in the germline V gene. The CDR3 runs 12 residues. Trimming pared 7 bases from V and 6 bases from J, leaving 13 bases between.

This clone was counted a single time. In nucleotides, the CDR3 is TGTGCCAGCAGCTTACGGGGACTTAACTACGAGCAGTACTTC. Its translation is CASSLRGLNYEQYF. This rearrangement joins TRBV13 to TRBJ2-7; D possibly corresponds to TRBD2 (6 bases). Trimming cost V 2 bases and J 3 bases, with 11 bases left between them. CDR3 length: 14 residues. The germline V gene encodes CDR1 PRHDT and CDR2 FYEKMQ (reference sequence).

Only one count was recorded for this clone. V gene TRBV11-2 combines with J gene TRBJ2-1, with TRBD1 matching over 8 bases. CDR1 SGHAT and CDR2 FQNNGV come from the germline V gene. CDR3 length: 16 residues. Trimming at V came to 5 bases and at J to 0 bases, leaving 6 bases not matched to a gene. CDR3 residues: CASSLATGGSYNEQFF. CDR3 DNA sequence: TGTGCCAGCAGCCTAGCCACAGGGGGCTCCTACAATGAGCAGTTCTTC.

CDR3 sequence reads: CASSLSGSAYGYTF. Here the CDR3 DNA reads TGTGCCAGCAGCTTAAGTGGCAGCGCCTATGGCTACACCTTC. The chain is built from TRBV11-2 and TRBJ1-2; D gene uncertain. This CDR3 has 14 residues. Trimming cost V 2 bases and J 4 bases, with 11 bases left between them. Germline V gives CDR1 SGHAT, CDR2 FQNNGV.

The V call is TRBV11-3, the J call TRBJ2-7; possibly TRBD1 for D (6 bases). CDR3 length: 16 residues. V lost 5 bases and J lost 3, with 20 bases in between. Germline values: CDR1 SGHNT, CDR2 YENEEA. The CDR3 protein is CASSPGAVIPHYEQYF. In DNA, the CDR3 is TGTGCCAGCAGCCCAGGGGCAGTAATACCCCACTACGAGCAGTACTTC.

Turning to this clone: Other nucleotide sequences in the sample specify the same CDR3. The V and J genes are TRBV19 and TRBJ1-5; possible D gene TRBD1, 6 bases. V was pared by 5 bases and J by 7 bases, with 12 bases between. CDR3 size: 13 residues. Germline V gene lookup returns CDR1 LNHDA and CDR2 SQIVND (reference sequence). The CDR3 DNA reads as TGTGCCAGTAGTCGGGGGGCTGGACAGCCCCAGCATTTT. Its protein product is CASSRGAGQPQHF. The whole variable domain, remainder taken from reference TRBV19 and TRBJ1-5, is DGGITQSPKYLFRKEGQNVTLSCEQNLNHDAMYWYRQDPGQGLRLIYYSQIVNDFQKGDIAEGYSVSREKKESFPLTVTSAQKNPTAFYLCASSRGAGQPQHFGDGTRLSIL.

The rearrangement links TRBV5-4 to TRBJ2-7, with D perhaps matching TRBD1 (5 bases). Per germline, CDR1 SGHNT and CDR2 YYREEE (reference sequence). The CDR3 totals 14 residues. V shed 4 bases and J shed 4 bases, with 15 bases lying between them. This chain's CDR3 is CASSLDILSYEQYF. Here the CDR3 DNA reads TGTGCCAGCAGCCTGGACATTCTTTCTTACGAGCAGTACTTC. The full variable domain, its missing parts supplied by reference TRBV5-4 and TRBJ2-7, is ETGVTQSPTHLIKTRGQQVTLRCSSQSGHNTVSWYQQALGQGPQFIFQYYREEENGRGNFPPRFSGLQFPNYSSELNVNALELDDSALYLCASSLDILSYEQYFGPGTRLTVT.

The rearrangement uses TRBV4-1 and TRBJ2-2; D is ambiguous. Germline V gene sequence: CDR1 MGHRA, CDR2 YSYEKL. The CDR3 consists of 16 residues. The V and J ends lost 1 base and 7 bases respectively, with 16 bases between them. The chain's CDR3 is CASSQVGLRERGELFF. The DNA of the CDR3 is TGCGCCAGCAGCCAAGTCGGGTTACGCGAACGCGGGGAGCTGTTTTTT.

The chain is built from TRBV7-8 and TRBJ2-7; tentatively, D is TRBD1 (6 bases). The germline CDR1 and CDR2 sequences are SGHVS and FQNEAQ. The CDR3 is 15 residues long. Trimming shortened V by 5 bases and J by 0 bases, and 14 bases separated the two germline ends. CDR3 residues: CASSGKGESSYEQYF. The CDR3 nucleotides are TGTGCCAGCAGCGGGAAGGGGGAATCCTCCTACGAGCAGTACTTC.

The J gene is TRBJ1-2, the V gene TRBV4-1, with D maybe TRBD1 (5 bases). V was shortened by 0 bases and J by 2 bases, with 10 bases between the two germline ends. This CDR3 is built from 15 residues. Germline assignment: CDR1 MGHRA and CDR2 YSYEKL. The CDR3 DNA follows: TGCGCCAGCAGCCAAGATCCCGGGGGGAACTATGGCTACACCTTC. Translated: CASSQDPGGNYGYTF.

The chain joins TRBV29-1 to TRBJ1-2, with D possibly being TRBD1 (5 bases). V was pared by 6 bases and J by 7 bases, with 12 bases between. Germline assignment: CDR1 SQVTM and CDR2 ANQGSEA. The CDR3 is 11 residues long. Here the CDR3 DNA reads TGCAGCGTGTGGGCACAGGCTGGCTACACCTTC. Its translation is CSVWAQAGYTF. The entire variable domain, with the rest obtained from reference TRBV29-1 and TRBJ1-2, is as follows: SAVISQKPSRDICQRGTSLTIQCQVDSQVTMMFWYRQQPGQSLTLIATANQGSEATYESGFVIDKFPISRPNLTFSTLTVSNMSPEDSSIYLCSVWAQAGYTFGSGTRLTVV.

CDR3 sequence reads: CASNSPGLAGDGDTQYF. CDR3 in DNA: TGTGCCAGTAACTCTCCGGGACTAGCGGGGGACGGCGATACGCAGTATTTT. The V call is TRBV19, the J call TRBJ2-3; 14 bases fit TRBD2. The CDR3 spans 17 residues. The V and J ends lost 7 bases and 6 bases, in that order; junction bases with no gene match: 12. CDR1 LNHDA and CDR2 SQIVND come from the germline V gene (reference sequence). The variable domain in full, completed from reference TRBV19 and TRBJ2-3, reads DGGITQSPKYLFRKEGQNVTLSCEQNLNHDAMYWYRQDPGQGLRLIYYSQIVNDFQKGDIAEGYSVSREKKESFPLTVTSAQKNPTAFYLCASNSPGLAGDGDTQYFGPGTRLTVL.